This T cell receptor (beta chain) originates from a study of blood T cell repertoires in COVID-19. In the study overall: Donors in the United States, Italy and Spain gave samples during acute or convalescent COVID-19. From T cells, B-cell-depleted T cells, or PBMCs came the material, which was cDNA or gDNA.

Authors' processing steps: Reference gene primer amplification gave estimated nucleated cell counts. Assay: immunoSEQ multiplex PCR; the TCRdb copy retains only in-frame clones and omits some. V and J calls and clone size come straight from that table; D and trimming were deduced from the DNA. The table lists hundreds of thousands of clones, approximately 90% of them singletons. The CDR3 is made up of 15 amino acids. The junction had 3 bases not matched to a gene; V was cut back by 5 bases and J by 0 bases. Germline V gene lookup returns CDR1 SGHRS and CDR2 YFSETQ. Sequences were obtained from peripheral blood. V is TRBV5-1 and J is TRBJ2-3; 10 nucleotides align to TRBD2. This clonotype was obtained from a woman under 30 who had recovered from COVID-19. The CDR3 DNA sequence: TGCGCCAGCAGAGGACTAGCGGCCAGCACAGATACGCAGTATTTT. Its translation is CASRGLAASTDTQYF.